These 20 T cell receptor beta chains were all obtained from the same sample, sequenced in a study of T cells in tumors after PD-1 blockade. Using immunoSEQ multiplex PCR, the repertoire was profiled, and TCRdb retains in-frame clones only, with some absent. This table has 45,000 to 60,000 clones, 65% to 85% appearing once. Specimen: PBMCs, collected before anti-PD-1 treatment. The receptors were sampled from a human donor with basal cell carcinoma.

The CDR3 loop is CASSQEDSSSYEQYF. In DNA form, the CDR3 reads TGTGCCAGCAGCCAAGAGGATTCCAGCTCCTACGAGCAGTACTTC. V usage is TRBV4-2 and J usage is TRBJ2-7; D call uncertain. With 0 bases removed from V and 0 bases from J, the gap between germline ends came to 9 bases. The germline gives CDR1 LGHNA, CDR2 YNFKEQ. The CDR3 totals 15 residues.

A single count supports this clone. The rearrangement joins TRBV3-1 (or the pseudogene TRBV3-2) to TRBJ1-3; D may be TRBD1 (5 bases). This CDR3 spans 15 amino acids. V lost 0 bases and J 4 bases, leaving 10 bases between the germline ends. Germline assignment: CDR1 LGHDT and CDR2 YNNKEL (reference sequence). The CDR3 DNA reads TGTGCCAGCAGCCAAGAATGGGGGGAAGGAAACACCATATATTTT. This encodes CASSQEWGEGNTIYF.

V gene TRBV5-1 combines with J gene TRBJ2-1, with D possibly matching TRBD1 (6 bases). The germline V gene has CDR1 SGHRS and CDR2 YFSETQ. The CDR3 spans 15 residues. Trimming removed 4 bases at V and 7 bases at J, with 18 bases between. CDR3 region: CASSHEGGSSNEQFF. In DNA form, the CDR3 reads TGCGCCAGCAGCCACGAAGGGGGATCCTCGAATGAGCAGTTCTTC.

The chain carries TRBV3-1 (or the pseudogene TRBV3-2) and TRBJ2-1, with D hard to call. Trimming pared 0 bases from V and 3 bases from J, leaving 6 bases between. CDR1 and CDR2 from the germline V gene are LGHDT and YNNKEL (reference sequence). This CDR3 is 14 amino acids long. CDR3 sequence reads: CASSQEYSYNEQFF. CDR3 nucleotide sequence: TGTGCCAGCAGCCAAGAGTACAGCTACAATGAGCAGTTCTTC.

This CDR3 reads CASSQDPTGSNANQPQHF. Written as DNA, the CDR3 is TGCGCCAGCAGCCAAGATCCGACAGGGAGTAACGCAAATCAGCCCCAGCATTTT. The chain employs TRBV4-1 and TRBJ1-5; 7 bases agree with TRBD1. This CDR3 is built from 18 residues. The junction had 12 bases not matched to a gene; V was cut back by 0 bases and J by 4 bases. The germline CDR1 and CDR2 sequences are MGHRA and YSYEKL.

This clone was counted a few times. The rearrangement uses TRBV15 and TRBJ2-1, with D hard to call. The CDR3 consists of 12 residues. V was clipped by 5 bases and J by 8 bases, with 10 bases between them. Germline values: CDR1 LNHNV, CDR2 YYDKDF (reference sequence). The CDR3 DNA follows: TGTGCCACCAGCGTAAAGTACGATGAGCAGTTCTTC. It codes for CATSVKYDEQFF.

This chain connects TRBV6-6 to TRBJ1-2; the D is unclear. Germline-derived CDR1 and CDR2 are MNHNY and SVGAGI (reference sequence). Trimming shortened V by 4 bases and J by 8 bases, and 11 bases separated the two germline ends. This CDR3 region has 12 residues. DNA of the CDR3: TGTGCCAGCAGTTCCCCGTTATACGGCTACACCTTC. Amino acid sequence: CASSSPLYGYTF.

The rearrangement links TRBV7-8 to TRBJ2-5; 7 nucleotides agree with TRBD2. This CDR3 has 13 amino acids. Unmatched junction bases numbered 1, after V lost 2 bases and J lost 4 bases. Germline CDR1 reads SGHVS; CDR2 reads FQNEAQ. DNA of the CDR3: TGTGCCAGCAGCTTACGGGGGGTAGAGACCCAGTACTTC. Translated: CASSLRGVETQYF.

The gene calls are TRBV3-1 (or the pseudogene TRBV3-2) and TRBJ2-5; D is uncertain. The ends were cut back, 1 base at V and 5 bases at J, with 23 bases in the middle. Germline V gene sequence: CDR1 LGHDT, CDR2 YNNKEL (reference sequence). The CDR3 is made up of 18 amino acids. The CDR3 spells CASSQGVRPNGYSETQYF. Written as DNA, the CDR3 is TGTGCCAGCAGCCAAGGGGTGAGGCCCAACGGTTATTCGGAGACCCAGTACTTC.

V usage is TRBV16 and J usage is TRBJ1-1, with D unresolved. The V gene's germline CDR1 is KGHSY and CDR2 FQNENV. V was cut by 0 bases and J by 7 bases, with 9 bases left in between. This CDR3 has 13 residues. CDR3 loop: CASSQSLGSEAFF. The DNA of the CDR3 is TGTGCCAGCAGCCAATCATTGGGGAGTGAAGCTTTCTTT.

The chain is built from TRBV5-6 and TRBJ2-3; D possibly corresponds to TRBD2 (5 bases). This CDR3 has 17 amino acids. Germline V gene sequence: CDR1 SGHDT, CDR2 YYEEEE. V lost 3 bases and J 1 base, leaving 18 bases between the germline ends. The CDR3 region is CASSSRVETRGTDTQYF. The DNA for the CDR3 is TGTGCCAGCAGCTCCCGCGTTGAAACGAGGGGCACAGATACGCAGTATTTT. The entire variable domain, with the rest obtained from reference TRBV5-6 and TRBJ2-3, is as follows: DAGVTQSPTHLIKTRGQQVTLRCSPKSGHDTVSWYQQALGQGPQFIFQYYEEEERQRGNFPDRFSGHQFPNYSSELNVNALLLGDSALYLCASSSRVETRGTDTQYFGPGTRLTVL.

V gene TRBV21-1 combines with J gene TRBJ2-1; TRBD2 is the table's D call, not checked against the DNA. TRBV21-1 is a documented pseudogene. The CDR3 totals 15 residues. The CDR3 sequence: CASSRGGIGYNEQFF. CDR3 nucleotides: TGTGCCAGCAGCAGGGGAGGGATAGGATACAATGAGCAGTTCTTC.

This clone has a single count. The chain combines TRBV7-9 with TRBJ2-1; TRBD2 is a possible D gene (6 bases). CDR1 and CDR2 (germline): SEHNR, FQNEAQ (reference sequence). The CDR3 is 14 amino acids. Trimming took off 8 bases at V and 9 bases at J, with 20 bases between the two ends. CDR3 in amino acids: CASGSGLQFGEQFF. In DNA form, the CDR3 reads TGTGCCAGCGGGTCGGGACTGCAGTTTGGTGAGCAGTTCTTC. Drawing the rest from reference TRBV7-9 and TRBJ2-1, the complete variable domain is DTGVSQNPRHKITKRGQNVTFRCDPISEHNRLYWYRQTLGQGPEFLTYFQNEAQLEKSRLLSDRFSAERPKGSFSTLEIQRTEQGDSAMYLCASGSGLQFGEQFFGPGTRLTVL.

The CDR3 is CASSQADSSYEQYF. The CDR3 DNA sequence: TGTGCCAGCAGCCAAGCCGACAGCTCCTACGAGCAGTACTTC. The chain recombines TRBV4-2 with TRBJ2-7; possible D gene TRBD1, 5 bases. Germline V gene lookup returns CDR1 LGHNA and CDR2 YNFKEQ. V lost 1 base and J lost 0, with 7 bases in between. The CDR3 is 14 amino acids.

The CDR3 here is CASSHGTDYGYTF. The DNA for the CDR3 is TGTGCCAGCAGCCATGGGACAGACTATGGCTACACCTTC. This chain connects TRBV3-1 (or the pseudogene TRBV3-2) to TRBJ1-2; 7 bases are a match to TRBD1. The CDR3 contains 13 residues. Germline CDR1 is LGHDT and CDR2 is YNNKEL (reference sequence). J was trimmed by 3 bases and V by 3 bases; bases with no gene match: 1.

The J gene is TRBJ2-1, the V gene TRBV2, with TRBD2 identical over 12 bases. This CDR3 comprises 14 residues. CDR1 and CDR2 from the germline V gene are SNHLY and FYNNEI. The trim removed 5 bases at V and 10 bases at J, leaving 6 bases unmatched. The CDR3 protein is CASSQTSGGEEQFF. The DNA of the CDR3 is TGTGCCAGCAGTCAGACTAGCGGGGGAGAGGAGCAGTTCTTC.

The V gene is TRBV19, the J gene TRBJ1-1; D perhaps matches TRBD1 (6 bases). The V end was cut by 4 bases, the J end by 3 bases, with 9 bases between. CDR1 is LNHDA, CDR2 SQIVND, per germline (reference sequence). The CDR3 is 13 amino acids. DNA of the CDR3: TGTGCCAGTAGTAGAACAGGGTACACTGAAGCTTTCTTT. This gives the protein CASSRTGYTEAFF. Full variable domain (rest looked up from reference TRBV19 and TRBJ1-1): DGGITQSPKYLFRKEGQNVTLSCEQNLNHDAMYWYRQDPGQGLRLIYYSQIVNDFQKGDIAEGYSVSREKKESFPLTVTSAQKNPTAFYLCASSRTGYTEAFFGQGTRLTVV.

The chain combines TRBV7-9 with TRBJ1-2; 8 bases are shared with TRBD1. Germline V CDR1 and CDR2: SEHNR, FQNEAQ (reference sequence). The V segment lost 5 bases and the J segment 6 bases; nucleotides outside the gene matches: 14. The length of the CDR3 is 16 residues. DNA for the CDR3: TGTGCCAGCAGCCATAGAGTCGTTGGACAGGGCCATGGCTACACCTTC. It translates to CASSHRVVGQGHGYTF.

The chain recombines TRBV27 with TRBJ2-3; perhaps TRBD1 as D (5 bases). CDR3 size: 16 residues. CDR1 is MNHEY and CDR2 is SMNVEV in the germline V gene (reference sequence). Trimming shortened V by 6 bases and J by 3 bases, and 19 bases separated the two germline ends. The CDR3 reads CASSARDLTLTDTQYF. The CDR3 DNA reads TGTGCCAGCAGCGCCAGGGATCTCACTTTGACAGATACGCAGTATTTT.

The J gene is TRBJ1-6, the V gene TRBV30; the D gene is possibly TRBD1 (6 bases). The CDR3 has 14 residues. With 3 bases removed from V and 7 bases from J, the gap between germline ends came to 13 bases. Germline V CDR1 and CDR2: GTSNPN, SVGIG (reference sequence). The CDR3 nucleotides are TGTGCCTGGAGGAGATCAACAGGGAATTCACCCCTCCACTTT. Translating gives CAWRRSTGNSPLHF.